This T cell receptor beta chain was captured in a study of T cells in Graves' hyperthyroidism and ophthalmopathy. Graves' hyperthyroidism showing no ophthalmopathy progression within 18 months was considered stable. Patients with uncontrolled infections, other autoimmune diseases, pregnancy or lactation were excluded. This clonotype has at least ten counts. Germline V lookup: CDR1 SNHLY, CDR2 FYNNEI. The CDR3 consists of 13 residues. Between the trimmed V and J ends, which lost 7 bases and 2 bases, there was a span of 12 bases. Template material for amplifying TCR beta CDR3 regions consisted of RNA transcripts. During a first-round RT-PCR of the TCR CDR3, the HTBI primer set was used. TCRdb independently ran MiXCR on the multiplex PCR reads; one entry per CDR3 protein. The sample lists 300,000 or so distinct CDR3 sequences, 16% seen once, with around a third in the top ten.

The sequencing sample was made of blood. The clonotype originates from a man aged 30-40 years with Graves' hyperthyroidism. This sequence joins TRBV2 and TRBJ2-7; no clear D. The CDR3 is CASKETNPYEQYF. In DNA, the CDR3 is TGTGCCAGCAAAGAGACCAACCCCTACGAGCAGTACTTC.